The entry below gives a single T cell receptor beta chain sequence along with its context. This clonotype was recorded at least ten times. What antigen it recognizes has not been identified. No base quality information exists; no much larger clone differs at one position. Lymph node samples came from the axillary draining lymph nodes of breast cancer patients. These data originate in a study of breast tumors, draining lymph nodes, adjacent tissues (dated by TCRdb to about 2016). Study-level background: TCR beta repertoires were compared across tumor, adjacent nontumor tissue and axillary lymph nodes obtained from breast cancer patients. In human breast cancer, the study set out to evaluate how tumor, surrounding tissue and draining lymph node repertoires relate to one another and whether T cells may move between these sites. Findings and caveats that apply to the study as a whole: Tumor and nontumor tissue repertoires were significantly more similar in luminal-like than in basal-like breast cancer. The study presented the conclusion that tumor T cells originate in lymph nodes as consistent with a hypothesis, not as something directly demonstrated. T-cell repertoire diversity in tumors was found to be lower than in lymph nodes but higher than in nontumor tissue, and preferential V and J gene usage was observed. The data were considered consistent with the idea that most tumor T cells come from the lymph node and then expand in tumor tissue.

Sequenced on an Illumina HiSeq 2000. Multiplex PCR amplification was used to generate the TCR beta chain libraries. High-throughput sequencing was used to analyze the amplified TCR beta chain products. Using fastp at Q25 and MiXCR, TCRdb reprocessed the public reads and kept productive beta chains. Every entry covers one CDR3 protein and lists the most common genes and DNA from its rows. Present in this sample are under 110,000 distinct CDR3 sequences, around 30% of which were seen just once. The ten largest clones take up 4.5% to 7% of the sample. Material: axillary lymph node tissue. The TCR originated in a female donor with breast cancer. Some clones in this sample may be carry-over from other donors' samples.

The DNA sequence is as follows: TGTGCCAGCAGCCAAGAAGGAGTCTGGGGTCAGCCCCAGCATTTT. This yields the protein CASSQEGVWGQPQHF. In this chain, TRBV3-1 is recombined with TRBJ1-5, with the D segment identity uncertain. Taken from cysteine to phenylalanine, the CDR3 has 15 residues. The sequence is cut down to CDR3 DNA, 45 bases in frame from base 1. V is shortened by 0 bases, J by 6 bases, and the region joining them spans 12 bases. From the germline V gene (reference sequence), CDR1 is LGHDT and CDR2 is YNNKEL.